Listed below are T cell receptor beta chains from one sample, sequenced in a study of cytomegalovirus exposure and HLA in healthy donors. Profiled with immunoSEQ multiplex PCR; TCRdb holds only in-frame clones, not every one. The sample includes just over 150,000 clones, approximately 70% of them seen just once. Sequenced input: PBMCs. Every receptor here comes from a man aged 35-49 years in good health and CMV-seropositive. Both conserved end residues are part of each CDR3. The D gene is left open where the match is weak. Size is stated for part of the rows, as once, few or many counts, or as a class when the clone is expanded.

clone_size: NA
d_call: NA
v_call: TRBV11-1
j_call: TRBJ1-2
cdr3_nt: TGTGCCAGCAGTCCACGTACGGGCTATGGCTACACCTTC
cdr3_aa: CASSPRTGYGYTF

clone_size: NA
d_call: TRBD1
v_call: TRBV5-1
j_call: TRBJ1-1
cdr3_nt: TGCGCCAGCAGCCCCGTGGCGGGGACAGGGACTGAAGCTTTCTTT
cdr3_aa: CASSPVAGTGTEAFF

clone_size: few
d_call: NA
v_call: TRBV18
j_call: TRBJ2-1
cdr3_nt: TGTGCCAGCTCACCGGGACAAAACTACAATGAGCAGTTCTTC
cdr3_aa: CASSPGQNYNEQFF

clone_size: NA
d_call: NA
v_call: TRBV14
j_call: TRBJ1-4
cdr3_nt: TGTGCCAGCAGGGACTTGGGGTCTGAAAAACTGTTTTTT
cdr3_aa: CASRDLGSEKLFF

clone_size: NA
d_call: TRBD1
v_call: TRBV25-1
j_call: TRBJ1-4
cdr3_nt: TGTGCCAGCAGTGGGGGACAGGGGACTTCAACTAATGAAAAACTGTTTTTT
cdr3_aa: CASSGGQGTSTNEKLFF

clone_size: NA
d_call: NA
v_call: TRBV4-2
j_call: TRBJ2-5
cdr3_nt: TGTGCCAGCAGCCAGGCAGGCCAAATCCAAGAGACCCAGTACTTC
cdr3_aa: CASSQAGQIQETQYF

clone_size: NA
d_call: TRBD1
v_call: TRBV2
j_call: TRBJ2-6
cdr3_nt: TGTGCCAGCGGTTCTCGGACAGGGAACTTTGGGGCCAACGTCCTGACTTTC
cdr3_aa: CASGSRTGNFGANVLTF

clone_size: NA
d_call: TRBD1
v_call: TRBV7-9
j_call: TRBJ1-4
cdr3_nt: TGTGCCAGCAGCCCCGACAGGGGCGGTGAAAAACTGTTTTTT
cdr3_aa: CASSPDRGGEKLFF

clone_size: NA
d_call: NA
v_call: TRBV11-3
j_call: TRBJ2-7
cdr3_nt: TGTGCCAGCAGCTTAGAACCTCAGAGCGAGCAGTACTTC
cdr3_aa: CASSLEPQSEQYF

clone_size: NA
d_call: NA
v_call: TRBV21-1
j_call: TRBJ1-2
cdr3_nt: TGTGCCAGCAGCAAATATTCCTATGGCTACACCTTC
cdr3_aa: CASSKYSYGYTF

clone_size: NA
d_call: NA
v_call: TRBV11-3
j_call: TRBJ2-2
cdr3_nt: TGTGCCAGCAGCTTAGTTGGGGGCGTCGGGGAGCTGTTTTTT
cdr3_aa: CASSLVGGVGELFF

clone_size: NA
d_call: NA
v_call: TRBV11-3
j_call: TRBJ2-7
cdr3_nt: TGTGCCAGCAGCTTAAACCTAGCGAACGAGCAGTACTTC
cdr3_aa: CASSLNLANEQYF

clone_size: NA
d_call: NA
v_call: TRBV7-2
j_call: TRBJ1-5
cdr3_nt: TGTGCCAGCAGCTTAATAGACAATCAGCCCCAGCATTTT
cdr3_aa: CASSLIDNQPQHF

clone_size: NA
d_call: TRBD1
v_call: TRBV29-1
j_call: TRBJ2-2
cdr3_nt: TGCAGCGTTACCAAGACGACAGGGGCAGGCGGGGAGCTGTTTTTT
cdr3_aa: CSVTKTTGAGGELFF

clone_size: NA
d_call: TRBD2
v_call: TRBV6-5
j_call: TRBJ2-1
cdr3_nt: TGTGCCAGCAGTACCGGGACTAGCGGTTACAATGAGCAGTTCTTC
cdr3_aa: CASSTGTSGYNEQFF

clone_size: NA
d_call: TRBD1
v_call: TRBV7-9
j_call: TRBJ1-5
cdr3_nt: TGTGCCAGCAGCCCAGGGACAGGGGGAAATCAGCCCCAGCATTTT
cdr3_aa: CASSPGTGGNQPQHF

clone_size: NA
d_call: TRBD1
v_call: TRBV9
j_call: TRBJ1-2
cdr3_nt: TGTGCCAGCAGCCCCCGGACAGGGGGGGATGGCTACACCTTC
cdr3_aa: CASSPRTGGDGYTF

clone_size: NA
d_call: NA
v_call: TRBV7-6
j_call: TRBJ1-3
cdr3_nt: TGTGCCAGCAGCTTAGCGCTGGGGCGACTCGAGTCCATATATTTT
cdr3_aa: CASSLALGRLESIYF